The 26 T cell receptor beta chains reported below all come from one sample, sequenced in a study of cytomegalovirus exposure and HLA in healthy donors. Primers included in the PCR were 60 Vbeta and 13 Jbeta primers. Produced via immunoSEQ multiplex PCR; TCRdb's table is partial and in-frame only. The data show roughly 190,000 clones, about nine tenths seen once. Sequenced input: PBMCs. These receptor sequences come from a boy younger than 10 in good health and CMV-seronegative.

The V gene is TRBV6-5, the J gene TRBJ2-5, with TRBD1 matching over 7 bases. The DNA end lines up better with TRBJ2-7; the J call may be wrong. The V gene's germline CDR1 is MNHEY and CDR2 SVGAGI. The CDR3 sequence is 14 residues long. The CDR3 DNA follows: TGTGCCAGCAGTAACCGACAGGGTGGGTACGAGCAGTACTTC. Its translation is CASSNRQGGYEQYF.

This clone was found once. J is TRBJ2-3 and V is TRBV9; 7 nucleotides align to TRBD2. Trimming removed 4 bases from V and 2 bases from J; junction bases left unmatched: 4. CDR3 size: 14 residues. Germline lookup yields CDR1 SGDLS and CDR2 YYNGEE. The CDR3 region is CASSFRDYTDTQYF. CDR3 coding DNA: TGTGCCAGCAGCTTCCGGGACTACACAGATACGCAGTATTTT.

The rearrangement joins TRBV11-2 to TRBJ2-1, with 8 bases aligning to TRBD1. The junction had 6 bases not matched to a gene; V was cut back by 4 bases and J by 16 bases. This CDR3 has 11 residues. The germline gives CDR1 SGHAT, CDR2 FQNNGV. CDR3 protein: CASSYGQGGFF. CDR3 nucleotide sequence: TGTGCCAGCAGCTATGGACAGGGCGGCTTCTTC.

This sequence joins TRBV19 and TRBJ2-1; 13 bases map to TRBD2. J gave up 8 bases and V 5 bases, and 6 bases lay outside the gene matches. Germline CDR1 reads LNHDA; CDR2 reads SQIVND (reference sequence). CDR3 length: 15 residues. Here the CDR3 reads CASSPGLAGDYEQFF. CDR3 in DNA: TGTGCCAGTAGTCCCGGACTAGCGGGAGACTATGAGCAGTTCTTC.

The V call is TRBV27, the J call TRBJ1-1, with TRBD1 matching 9 bases. Germline-derived CDR1 and CDR2 are MNHEY and SMNVEV (reference sequence). This CDR3 is built from 21 residues. V lost 6 bases and J lost 3; bases outside the gene matches: 26. The CDR3 DNA reads TGTGCCAGCAGCGCCCGGGCTGTAACATTGTGGGGACAGGGAACGGACACTGAAGCTTTCTTT. Its translation is CASSARAVTLWGQGTDTEAFF.

The chain joins TRBV27 to TRBJ1-5; no firm D call. CDR1 is MNHEY, CDR2 SMNVEV, per germline (reference sequence). V dropped 3 bases and J dropped 4 bases, with 13 bases sitting between them. This CDR3 comprises 15 residues. The CDR3 spells CASSFFAEGNQPQHF. The CDR3 nucleotides are TGTGCCAGCAGTTTCTTTGCGGAGGGAAATCAGCCCCAGCATTTT.

Notes on this clone: Other DNA sequences in the same sample also yield this CDR3. The chain recombines TRBV30 with TRBJ1-1, with D possibly TRBD1 on 5 matching bases. Germline values: CDR1 GTSNPN, CDR2 SVGIG (reference sequence). The CDR3 extends over 13 amino acids. V shed 3 bases and J shed 1 base, with 9 bases lying between them. Here the CDR3 DNA reads TGTGCCTGGAGCGCGGGACGGAACACTGAAGCTTTCTTT. This translates into CAWSAGRNTEAFF.

V gene TRBV5-5 combines with J gene TRBJ2-7; 9 nucleotides line up with TRBD1. The CDR3 runs 15 residues. Germline V gene data show CDR1 as SGHKS and CDR2 as YYEKEE (reference sequence). With 5 bases clipped from V and 3 bases from J, the junction kept 9 bases outside the gene matches. As DNA, the CDR3 is TGTGCCAGCAGTCAGGGACAGGGAAGAAGCTACGAGCAGTACTTC. Its protein is CASSQGQGRSYEQYF.

The chain is built from TRBV19 and TRBJ1-1, with TRBD1 as a possible D gene (5 bases). The CDR3 extends over 14 amino acids. With 4 bases removed from V and 4 bases from J, the gap between germline ends came to 13 bases. Germline V lookup: CDR1 LNHDA, CDR2 SQIVND (reference sequence). The CDR3 spells CASSSRVGVTEAFF. The CDR3 DNA is TGTGCCAGTAGTAGCAGGGTGGGTGTCACTGAAGCTTTCTTT. The complete variable domain, with remaining parts taken from reference TRBV19 and TRBJ1-1, reads DGGITQSPKYLFRKEGQNVTLSCEQNLNHDAMYWYRQDPGQGLRLIYYSQIVNDFQKGDIAEGYSVSREKKESFPLTVTSAQKNPTAFYLCASSSRVGVTEAFFGQGTRLTVV.

J is TRBJ2-3 and V is TRBV5-6; maybe TRBD2 (6 bases). There are 14 residues in the CDR3. CDR1 SGHDT and CDR2 YYEEEE come from the germline V gene. With 4 bases removed from V and 5 bases from J, the gap between germline ends came to 14 bases. CDR3 sequence reads: CASSMRLVRDTQYF. The DNA of the CDR3 is TGTGCCAGCAGCATGAGACTAGTCCGAGATACGCAGTATTTT.

The chain has TRBV6-5 and TRBJ2-3; 10 bases agree with TRBD2. The CDR3 contains 15 residues. The germline V gene encodes CDR1 MNHEY and CDR2 SVGAGI. After removal of 6 bases from V and 6 bases from J, the junction contained 9 bases not matched to a gene. The CDR3 nucleotides are TGTGCCAGCAGGGTTCTAGCGGGAGTAGCGGATACGCAGTATTTT. It specifies CASRVLAGVADTQYF.

The V and J genes are TRBV7-2 and TRBJ1-5; D gene ambiguous. V shed 5 bases and J shed 2 bases, with 10 bases lying between them. CDR3 size: 14 residues. Germline lookup yields CDR1 SGHTA and CDR2 FQGNSA. CDR3 region: CASSPLFGNQPQHF. The DNA of the CDR3 is TGTGCCAGCAGCCCCTTATTCGGCAATCAGCCCCAGCATTTT.

The chain has TRBV15 and TRBJ1-3; 8 bases are a match to TRBD1. The germline V gene has CDR1 LNHNV and CDR2 YYDKDF (reference sequence). The J segment lost 3 bases and the V segment lost 4 bases, leaving 5 bases of the junction unmatched. The CDR3 extends over 15 amino acids. The CDR3 protein is CATSTPTGDGNTIYF. The CDR3 bases are TGTGCCACCAGCACCCCGACAGGGGATGGAAACACCATATATTTT.

The V and J genes are TRBV19 and TRBJ1-6, with 9 bases aligning to TRBD1. CDR1 and CDR2 (germline): LNHDA, SQIVND (reference sequence). The CDR3 spans 17 residues. J was trimmed by 8 bases and V by 5 bases; bases with no gene match: 13. CDR3 amino acids: CASSLGQGHSTDSPLHF. The CDR3 region has the DNA TGTGCCAGTAGTTTGGGACAGGGCCATTCTACCGATTCACCCCTCCACTTT.

CDR3: CASSKSKGPYQPQHF. CDR3 coding DNA: TGTGCCAGCAGCAAAAGCAAGGGGCCCTATCAGCCCCAGCATTTT. The V call is TRBV21-1, the J call TRBJ1-5; the table gives TRBD1 as D, unverified against the DNA. TRBV21-1 is an annotated pseudogene. The CDR3 is made up of 15 amino acids.

J is TRBJ2-5 and V is TRBV7-9; TRBD2 might be the D (7 bases). V dropped 3 bases and J dropped 5 bases, with 19 bases sitting between them. The CDR3 sequence is 16 residues long. The V gene's germline CDR1 is SEHNR and CDR2 FQNEAQ (reference sequence). CDR3 coding DNA: TGTGCCAGCAGCTTCGGGGAGGGACCTAGGGGGGAGACCCAGTACTTC. It is translated as CASSFGEGPRGETQYF.

The V and J genes are TRBV5-1 and TRBJ2-1; D might be TRBD2 (7 bases). Trimming took off 0 bases at V and 9 bases at J, with 19 bases between the two ends. The CDR3 has 16 amino acids. Per the germline V gene, CDR1 is SGHRS and CDR2 is YFSETQ. The CDR3 coding sequence is TGCGCCAGCAGCTTGGAAGTGGGGGGGGCTTATGGTGAGCAGTTCTTC. Its translation: CASSLEVGGAYGEQFF.

V gene TRBV18 combines with J gene TRBJ1-6, with 8 bases lining up with TRBD1. Germline V gene lookup returns CDR1 KGHSH and CDR2 LQKENI. Germline trimming cut 0 bases from V and 9 bases from J; bases unmatched to any gene: 7. CDR3 length: 16 amino acids. The CDR3 DNA follows: TGTGCCAGCTCACCACCTTCGACAGGGGTTGGTTCACCCCTCCACTTT. Protein product: CASSPPSTGVGSPLHF.

Written as DNA, the CDR3 is TGTGCCATCAGCGACGGGAGTGGGGCCAAAAACATTCAGTACTTC. It is translated as CAISDGSGAKNIQYF. The chain combines TRBV10-3 with TRBJ2-4; D is perhaps TRBD2 (6 bases). Germline V gene lookup returns CDR1 ENHRY and CDR2 SYGVKD. The V end was cut by 6 bases, the J end by 1 base, with 13 bases between. The CDR3 loop spans 15 amino acids.

The rearrangement uses TRBV7-6 and TRBJ2-1, with 7 nucleotides matching TRBD2. The V gene end was trimmed by 1 base and the J gene end by 0 bases; junction bases not matched to a gene: 3. Germline V gene lookup returns CDR1 SGHVS and CDR2 FNYEAQ. This CDR3 has 16 residues. CDR3 in DNA: TGTGCCAGCAGCTTAGACGCTAGCGGCTCCTACAATGAGCAGTTCTTC. Translated: CASSLDASGSYNEQFF.

The rearrangement joins TRBV28 to TRBJ1-4; TRBD1 is a possible D gene (5 bases). Per the germline V gene, CDR1 is MDHEN and CDR2 is SYDVKM. The CDR3 length is 16 residues. V dropped 5 bases and J dropped 3 bases, with 16 bases sitting between them. DNA for the CDR3: TGTGCCAGCAGTACCTCTCGACAGAGTGCTAATGAAAAACTGTTTTTT. Translation: CASSTSRQSANEKLFF.

The chain uses TRBV7-3 and TRBJ2-5, with TRBD2 as a possible D gene (5 bases). The CDR3 runs 13 residues. Germline V gene sequence: CDR1 SGHTA, CDR2 FQGTGA. Trimming cost V 5 bases and J 11 bases, with 18 bases left between them. CDR3 protein: CASSPTLLWEQYF. In nucleotides, the CDR3 is TGTGCCAGCAGCCCTACCCTCCTATGGGAGCAGTACTTC.

Note on this clone: This specimen includes other DNA sequences encoding the same CDR3. The V and J genes are TRBV6-1 and TRBJ2-7, with 9 bases aligning to TRBD1. The V gene's germline CDR1 is MNHNS and CDR2 SASEGT. Unmatched junction bases numbered 3, after V lost 3 bases and J lost 0 bases. The CDR3 is 15 residues long. The CDR3 DNA reads TGTGCCAGCAGTGAGGAGACAGGGGGCTCCTACGAGCAGTACTTC. It translates to CASSEETGGSYEQYF.

The chain has TRBV9 and TRBJ2-1, with D possibly TRBD2 on 5 matching bases. Trimming stripped 0 bases from V and 6 bases from J, with 7 bases between. CDR1 and CDR2 (germline): SGDLS, YYNGEE. This CDR3 is 13 amino acids long. CDR3 bases: TGTGCCAGCAGCGTAGCGGGGATCAATGAGCAGTTCTTC. Translation gives CASSVAGINEQFF.

The rearrangement joins TRBV6-5 to TRBJ1-1; D may be TRBD1 (6 bases). Trimming took off 7 bases at V and 4 bases at J, with 13 bases between the two ends. The CDR3 runs 13 residues. Looked up from germline, CDR1 is MNHEY and CDR2 is SVGAGI. CDR3 DNA sequence: TGTGCCAGCAACGGGGGCGGGAGCACTGAAGCTTTCTTT. This codes for CASNGGGSTEAFF.

The V call is TRBV11-2, the J call TRBJ2-4; TRBD2 matches 7 bases. With V trimmed by 4 bases and J by 0 bases, 6 bases remained unmatched. Germline CDR1 and CDR2: SGHAT and FQNNGV. CDR3 size: 16 residues. This CDR3 reads CASSWGGPLAKNIQYF. The CDR3 DNA follows: TGTGCCAGCAGCTGGGGGGGACCCTTAGCCAAAAACATTCAGTACTTC.